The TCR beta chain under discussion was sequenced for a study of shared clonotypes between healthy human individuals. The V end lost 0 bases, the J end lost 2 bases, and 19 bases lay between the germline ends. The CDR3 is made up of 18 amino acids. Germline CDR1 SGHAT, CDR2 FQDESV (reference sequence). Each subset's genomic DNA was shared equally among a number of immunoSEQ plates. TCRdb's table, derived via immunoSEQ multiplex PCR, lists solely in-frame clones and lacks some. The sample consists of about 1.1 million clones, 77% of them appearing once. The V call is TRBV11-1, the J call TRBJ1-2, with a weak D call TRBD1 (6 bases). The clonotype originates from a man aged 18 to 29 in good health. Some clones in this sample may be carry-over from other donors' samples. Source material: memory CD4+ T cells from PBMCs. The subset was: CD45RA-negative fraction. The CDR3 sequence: CASSLANLWGPENYGYTF. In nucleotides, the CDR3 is TGTGCCAGCAGCTTAGCGAATTTATGGGGGCCCGAAAACTATGGCTACACCTTC.